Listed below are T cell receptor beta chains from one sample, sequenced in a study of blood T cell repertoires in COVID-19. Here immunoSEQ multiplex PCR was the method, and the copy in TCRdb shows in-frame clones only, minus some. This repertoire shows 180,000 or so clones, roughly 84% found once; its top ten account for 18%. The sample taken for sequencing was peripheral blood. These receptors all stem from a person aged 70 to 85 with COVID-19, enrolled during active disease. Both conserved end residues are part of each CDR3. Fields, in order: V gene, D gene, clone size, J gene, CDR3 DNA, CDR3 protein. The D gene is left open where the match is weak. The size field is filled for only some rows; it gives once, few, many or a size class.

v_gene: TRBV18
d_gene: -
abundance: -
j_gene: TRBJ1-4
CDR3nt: TGTGCCAGCTCAAACAGTGCAACTAATGAAAAACTGTTTTTT
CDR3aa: CASSNSATNEKLFF

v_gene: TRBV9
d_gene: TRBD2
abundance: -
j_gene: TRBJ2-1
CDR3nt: TGTGCCAGCAGCGTAGGAGGCGGGAGCCACAATGAGCAGTTCTTC
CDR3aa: CASSVGGGSHNEQFF

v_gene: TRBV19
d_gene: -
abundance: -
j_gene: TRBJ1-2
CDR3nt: TGTGCCAGTAGTGGGCCAGCATATGGCTACACCTTC
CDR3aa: CASSGPAYGYTF

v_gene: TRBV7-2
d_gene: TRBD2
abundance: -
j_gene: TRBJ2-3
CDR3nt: TGTGCCAGCAGCTTATCGGCGGGGGGGCGTACAGATACGCAGTATTTT
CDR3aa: CASSLSAGGRTDTQYF

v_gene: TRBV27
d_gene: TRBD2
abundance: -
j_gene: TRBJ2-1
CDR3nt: TGTGCCAGCAGTTGGGTGGGGCCCCTAGCGGAGCAGGATGAGCAGTTCTTC
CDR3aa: CASSWVGPLAEQDEQFF

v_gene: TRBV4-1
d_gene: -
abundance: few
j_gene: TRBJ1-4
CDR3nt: TGCGCCAGCAGCCAAGATCGTCAGGGGCGGGAAAAACTGTTTTTT
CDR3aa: CASSQDRQGREKLFF

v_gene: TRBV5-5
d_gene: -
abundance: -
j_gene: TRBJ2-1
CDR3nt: TGTGCCAGCAGCTCTGGACAGACAGTTTACAATGAGCAGTTCTTC
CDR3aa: CASSSGQTVYNEQFF

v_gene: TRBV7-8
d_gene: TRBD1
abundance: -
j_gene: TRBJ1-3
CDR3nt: TGTGCCAGCAGCACAGGACAGGGGGCTGGAAACACCATATATTTT
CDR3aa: CASSTGQGAGNTIYF

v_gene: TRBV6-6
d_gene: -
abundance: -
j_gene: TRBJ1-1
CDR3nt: TGTGCCAGCAGTTACTCCAGCAGGGTCACTGAAGCTTTCTTT
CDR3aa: CASSYSSRVTEAFF

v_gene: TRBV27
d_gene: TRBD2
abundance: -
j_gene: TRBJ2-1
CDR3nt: TGTGCCAGCAGTTTTCCGGGGGGGACCTACAATGAGCAGTTCTTC
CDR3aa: CASSFPGGTYNEQFF

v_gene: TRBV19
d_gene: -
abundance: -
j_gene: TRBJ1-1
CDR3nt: TGTGCCAGTATTACCCCCGGGTTGAGTGGCACTGAAGCTTTCTTT
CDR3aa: CASITPGLSGTEAFF

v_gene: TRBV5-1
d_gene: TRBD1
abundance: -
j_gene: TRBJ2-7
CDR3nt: TGCGCCAGCAGCTTATACCAGGGGGTCAACGAGCAGTACTTC
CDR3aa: CASSLYQGVNEQYF

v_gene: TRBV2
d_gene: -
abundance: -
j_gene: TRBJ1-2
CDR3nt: TGTGCCAGCTGGAGAGGAGCTAACTATGGCTACACCTTC
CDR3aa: CASWRGANYGYTF

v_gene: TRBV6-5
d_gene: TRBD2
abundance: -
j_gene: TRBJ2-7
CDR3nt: TGTGCCACGTCGGGGGGGGCCTACGAGCAGTACTTC
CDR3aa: CATSGGAYEQYF

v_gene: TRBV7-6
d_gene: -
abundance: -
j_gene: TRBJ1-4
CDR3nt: TGTGCCAGCAGCTTTTACCAGGCAACTAATGAAAAACTGTTTTTT
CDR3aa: CASSFYQATNEKLFF

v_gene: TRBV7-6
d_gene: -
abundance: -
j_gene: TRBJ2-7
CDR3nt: TGTGCCAGCAGCTTAGGGTCGGGCGGGCAGAATTACGAGCAGTACTTC
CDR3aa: CASSLGSGGQNYEQYF

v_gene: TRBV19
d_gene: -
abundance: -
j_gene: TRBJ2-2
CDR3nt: TGTGCCAGTAGTATAGTTCGACAGGCCACCGGGGAGCTGTTTTTT
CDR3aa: CASSIVRQATGELFF

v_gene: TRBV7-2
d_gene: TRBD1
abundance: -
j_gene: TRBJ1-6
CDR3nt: TGTGCCAGCAGCTTTGGACAGGGGTTTAGGTCACCCCTCCACTTT
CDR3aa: CASSFGQGFRSPLHF

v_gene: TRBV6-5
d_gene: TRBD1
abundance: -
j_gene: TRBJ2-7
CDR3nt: TGTGCCAGCATTACGATACAGGGGTATCACGAGCAGTACTTC
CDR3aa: CASITIQGYHEQYF

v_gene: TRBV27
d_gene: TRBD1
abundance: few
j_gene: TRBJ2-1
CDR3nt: TGTGCCAGCAGTTTATCCGGACAGGGTTTGTTTTACAATGAGCAGTTCTTC
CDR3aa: CASSLSGQGLFYNEQFF

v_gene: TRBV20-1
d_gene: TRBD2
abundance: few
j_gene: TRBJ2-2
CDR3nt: TGCAGTGCAAGTCCAATTCTAGCGGTTTGGACCGGGGAGCTGTTTTTT
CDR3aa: CSASPILAVWTGELFF

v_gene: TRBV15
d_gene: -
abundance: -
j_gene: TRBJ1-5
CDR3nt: TGTGCCACCAGCAGAGATAAAAATCAGCCCCAGCATTTT
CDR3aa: CATSRDKNQPQHF

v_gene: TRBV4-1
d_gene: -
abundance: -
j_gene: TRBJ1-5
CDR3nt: TGCGCCAGCAGCCAGAGAGAGAATCAGCCCCAGCATTTT
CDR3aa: CASSQRENQPQHF

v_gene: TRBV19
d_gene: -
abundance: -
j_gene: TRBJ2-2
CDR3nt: TGTGCCAGTAGTATGGACCGAAGAGGGACCGGGGAGCTGTTTTTT
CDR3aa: CASSMDRRGTGELFF

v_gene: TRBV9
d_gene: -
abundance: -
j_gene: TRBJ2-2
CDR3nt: TGTGCCAGCAGCGTAGGGTCTAGTGTGATGGGCACCGGGGAGCTGTTTTTT
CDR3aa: CASSVGSSVMGTGELFF

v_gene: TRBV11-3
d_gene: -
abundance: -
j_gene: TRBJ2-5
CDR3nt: TGTGCCAGCAGCTTAAGGGGGGGTGAGACCCAGTACTTC
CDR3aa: CASSLRGGETQYF

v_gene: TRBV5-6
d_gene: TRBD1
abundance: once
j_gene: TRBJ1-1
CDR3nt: TGTGCCAGCAGCCAGGGACAGGTTTGGAACACTGAAGCTTTCTTT
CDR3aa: CASSQGQVWNTEAFF

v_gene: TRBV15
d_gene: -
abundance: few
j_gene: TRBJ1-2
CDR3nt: TGTGCCACCAGCAGAGTCGACAGCTATGGCTACACCTTC
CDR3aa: CATSRVDSYGYTF

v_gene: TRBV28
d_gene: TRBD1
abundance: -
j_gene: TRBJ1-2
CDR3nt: TGTGCCAGCAGTCTGGGACAGGGCTTACCCTATGGCTACACCTTC
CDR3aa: CASSLGQGLPYGYTF

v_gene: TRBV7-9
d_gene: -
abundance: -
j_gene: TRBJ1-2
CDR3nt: TGTGCCAGCAGCTTAGGGGGACACCGAGGGGTCTATGGCTACACCTTC
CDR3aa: CASSLGGHRGVYGYTF

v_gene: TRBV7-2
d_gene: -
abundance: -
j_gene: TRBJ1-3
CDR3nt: TGTGCCAGCAGCCCTTCGACTCCGGCCTCTGGAAACACCATATATTTT
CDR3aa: CASSPSTPASGNTIYF